This TCR beta chain came from a study of blood T cells in healthy people across ages. The table lists this clonotype with a few counts. CDR1 and CDR2 (germline): ENHRY, SYGVKD. This CDR3 is 15 amino acids long. After removal of 8 bases from V and 6 bases from J, the junction contained 11 bases not matched to a gene. Alongside a J-beta primer mix, a sample-barcoded 5' primer served in a second PCR lasting roughly 6 to 11 cycles. TCRdb independently ran MiXCR on the 5' RACE reads; one entry per CDR3 protein. In the table there are around 700,000 distinct CDR3 sequences, 25% of which are singletons. Separately, the same data were catalogued under a study of T cells of mothers and their children.

The clonotype comes from a boy aged 10-17 years in good health. The chain employs TRBV10-3 and TRBJ2-1, with 9 positions matching TRBD2. The specimen sequenced was blood. In DNA form, the CDR3 reads TGTGCCATCTCTCCCGGCCTAGCGGGAAGCAATGAGCAGTTCTTC. Amino acids: CAISPGLAGSNEQFF.